This TCR beta chain was obtained from a study of blood T cell repertoires in COVID-19. Background on the study: Italy, Spain and the United States were the sources of the convalescent and acute COVID-19 samples. The analysed material was cDNA or gDNA that came from T cells, B-cell-depleted T cells, or PBMCs.

Per the original data handling: By means of reference gene primer amplification, nucleated cell counts were estimated. The repertoire was sequenced with immunoSEQ multiplex PCR; TCRdb's copy has only in-frame clones and lacks some. Clonal size and the V and J genes are those of that table, whereas D and trimming came from the DNA. The top ten hold about 22% of the sample, which has some 200,000 clones, roughly 87% seen once. Between the trimmed V and J ends, which lost 0 bases and 0 bases, there was a span of 16 bases. CDR3 length equals 18 residues. The germline CDR1 and CDR2 sequences are SGHDN and FVKESK. In this sample, this clone turned up once.

The chain links TRBV14 to TRBJ2-3, with a possible D match to TRBD1 (7 bases). This clonotype was sampled from a man in his sixties with active or convalescent COVID-19. Input material: peripheral blood. As DNA, the CDR3 is TGTGCCAGCAGCCAAGACAGGGGGGCCCTTTTAAGCACAGATACGCAGTATTTT. It codes for CASSQDRGALLSTDTQYF.